Following are 32 T cell receptor beta chains from one sample sequenced in a study of blood T cell repertoires in COVID-19. Repertoires were generated with immunoSEQ multiplex PCR, while TCRdb's copy carries only in-frame clones and drops some. The table shows fewer than 500,000 clones, with about 89% occurring only once. The specimen sequenced was peripheral blood. The receptors shown here come from a woman in her thirties with acute or convalescent COVID-19.

V is TRBV5-6 and J is TRBJ2-3, with TRBD1 matching 7 bases. The germline gives CDR1 SGHDT, CDR2 YYEEEE. The J segment lost 4 bases and the V segment lost 0 bases, leaving 8 bases of the junction unmatched. CDR3 size: 16 residues. CDR3 nucleotides: TGTGCCAGCAGCTTGGCCCGTTTAGGGGGCTCAGATACGCAGTATTTT. Translation gives CASSLARLGGSDTQYF.

The chain employs TRBV28 and TRBJ2-7, with a tentative D call TRBD1 (5 bases). The ends were cut back, 3 bases at V and 7 bases at J, with 13 bases in the middle. The CDR3 length is 13 residues. CDR1 and CDR2 from the germline V gene are MDHEN and SYDVKM. The CDR3 bases are TGTGCCAGCAGTTTGCCAGGGTCTAATGAGCAGTACTTC. It encodes CASSLPGSNEQYF.

The chain is built from TRBV7-6 and TRBJ2-3; 10 bases are shared with TRBD2. The CDR3 is made up of 16 amino acids. The ends lost 5 bases at V and 0 bases at J; junction bases unmatched: 5. Germline assignment: CDR1 SGHVS and CDR2 FNYEAQ. The CDR3 DNA reads as TGTGCCAGCAGCCTATTAGCGGGGGGAAGCACAGATACGCAGTATTTT. Protein product: CASSLLAGGSTDTQYF.

V is TRBV5-1 and J is TRBJ2-2, with 12 bases fitting TRBD2. The germline CDR1 and CDR2 sequences are SGHRS and YFSETQ. The CDR3 sequence is 16 residues long. V shed 2 bases and J 7 bases; nucleotides not matched to a gene: 6. CDR3 sequence reads: CASSFPSGGAVGELFF. The CDR3 DNA reads TGCGCCAGCAGCTTTCCTAGCGGGGGGGCCGTCGGGGAGCTGTTTTTT. The variable domain in full, with the rest retrieved from reference TRBV5-1 and TRBJ2-2, is KAGVTQTPRYLIKTRGQQVTLSCSPISGHRSVSWYQQTPGQGLQFLFEYFSETQRNKGNFPGRFSGRQFSNSRSEMNVSTLELGDSALYLCASSFPSGGAVGELFFGEGSRLTVL.

CDR3 loop: CASSHTPGPNLLSGNTIYF. The DNA of the CDR3 is TGTGCCAGCAGCCATACCCCGGGTCCCAACCTCCTCTCTGGAAACACCATATATTTT. This chain links TRBV7-6 with TRBJ1-3, with D hard to call. In germline, CDR1 is SGHVS, CDR2 FNYEAQ. The CDR3 loop spans 19 amino acids. Deletions cut 5 bases from V and 0 bases from J, with 23 bases between. Full variable domain (rest looked up from reference TRBV7-6 and TRBJ1-3): GAGVSQSPRYKVTKRGQDVALRCDPISGHVSLYWYRQALGQGPEFLTYFNYEAQQDKSGLPNDRFSAERPEGSISTLTIQRTEQRDSAMYRCASSHTPGPNLLSGNTIYFGEGSWLTVV.

DNA of the CDR3: TGTGCCAGCAGTGAGAACTCGAGGGCTTTCTTT. This sequence encodes CASSENSRAFF. This chain connects TRBV12-3 or TRBV12-4 to TRBJ1-1; D gene ambiguous. There are 11 residues in the CDR3. With 5 bases removed from V and 11 bases from J, the gap between germline ends came to 12 bases.

The rearrangement links TRBV6-5 to TRBJ1-5; 7 bases fit TRBD1. Trimming cost V 4 bases and J 3 bases; bases outside gene matches: 6. Germline V gives CDR1 MNHEY, CDR2 SVGAGI. The CDR3 loop spans 15 amino acids. The DNA for the CDR3 is TGTGCCAGCAGTTCGTACAGGGGATACAATCAGCCCCAGCATTTT. Translating gives CASSSYRGYNQPQHF.

The chain is built from TRBV7-2 and TRBJ2-2; 8 nucleotides agree with TRBD1. This CDR3 region has 16 residues. Germline loops: CDR1 SGHTA, CDR2 FQGNSA. V was clipped by 5 bases and J by 3 bases; unmatched bases: 8. CDR3 DNA: TGTGCCAGCAGCCTCCAGGGGGCGCGGGACACCGGGGAGCTGTTTTTT. Its protein product is CASSLQGARDTGELFF.

The rearrangement uses TRBV19 and TRBJ1-1, with a possible D match to TRBD1 (5 bases). The CDR3 has 15 residues. V gave up 6 bases and J gave up 0 bases, with 14 bases separating them. Germline V CDR1 and CDR2: LNHDA, SQIVND (reference sequence). CDR3 coding DNA: TGTGCCAGTAGAGATCCGGGACTCGTGAACACTGAAGCTTTCTTT. This encodes CASRDPGLVNTEAFF.

J is TRBJ1-5 and V is TRBV6-6; tentative D call: TRBD1 (5 bases). Trimming stripped 2 bases from V and 5 bases from J, with 13 bases between. Germline values: CDR1 MNHNY, CDR2 SVGAGI (reference sequence). This CDR3 comprises 15 residues. CDR3 nucleotides: TGTGCCAGCAGTTACCCCGCGACAGCCTATCAGCCCCAGCATTTT. Protein product: CASSYPATAYQPQHF.

Regarding this clone: Other DNA sequences in this sample translate to the same CDR3. This sequence joins TRBV12-3 or TRBV12-4 and TRBJ1-5; D is perhaps TRBD1 (5 bases). The CDR3 has 13 amino acids. The V end lost 5 bases, the J end lost 2 bases, and 7 bases lay between the germline ends. Written as DNA, the CDR3 is TGTGCCAGCAGTCTCAGGGGCAATCAGCCCCAGCATTTT. Its protein is CASSLRGNQPQHF.

The chain is built from TRBV9 and TRBJ2-2; D is perhaps TRBD1 (6 bases). In germline, CDR1 is SGDLS, CDR2 YYNGEE. This CDR3 spans 15 amino acids. The ends were cut back, 4 bases at V and 4 bases at J, with 14 bases in the middle. CDR3 sequence (DNA): TGTGCCAGCAGCTGGGGGCGGCAAGGCACCGGGGAGCTGTTTTTT. It yields the protein CASSWGRQGTGELFF.

The J gene is TRBJ2-1, the V gene TRBV5-4, with 13 bases identical to TRBD2. The V and J ends lost 4 bases and 6 bases, in that order; junction bases with no gene match: 4. The CDR3 spans 15 residues. Germline values: CDR1 SGHNT, CDR2 YYREEE (reference sequence). The CDR3 DNA is TGTGCCAGCAGCCAGGGACTAGCGGGGATCAATGAGCAGTTCTTC. As protein: CASSQGLAGINEQFF.

The chain employs TRBV9 and TRBJ2-1; a weak D match, TRBD1 (5 bases). The germline CDR1 and CDR2 sequences are SGDLS and YYNGEE. The CDR3 length is 14 residues. V lost 6 bases, J lost 1 base, and 11 bases lay in between. CDR3: CASTQDGSYNEQFF. DNA of the CDR3: TGTGCCAGCACACAGGACGGGTCCTACAATGAGCAGTTCTTC. The variable domain in full, completed from reference TRBV9 and TRBJ2-1, reads DSGVTQTPKHLITATGQRVTLRCSPRSGDLSVYWYQQSLDQGLQFLIQYYNGEERAKGNILERFSAQQFPDLHSELNLSSLELGDSALYFCASTQDGSYNEQFFGPGTRLTVL.

The rearrangement uses TRBV12-3 or TRBV12-4 and TRBJ1-1, with D maybe TRBD1 (5 bases). V dropped 7 bases and J dropped 5 bases, with 11 bases sitting between them. This CDR3 comprises 12 residues. The CDR3 DNA reads as TGTGCCAGCATCAAGACAGAAACTGAAGCTTTCTTT. Protein product: CASIKTETEAFF.

This clone was detected only a few times. The CDR3 bases are TGTGCCAGCCTCAGGGCGATGGGTAATTCACCCCTCCACTTT. It yields the protein CASLRAMGNSPLHF. The V gene is TRBV6-6, the J gene TRBJ1-6, with a weak D call TRBD1 (5 bases). The length of the CDR3 is 14 residues. Germline CDR1 and CDR2: MNHNY and SVGAGI (reference sequence). V was shortened by 8 bases and J by 6 bases, with 14 bases between the two germline ends.

The chain combines TRBV12-3 or TRBV12-4 with TRBJ2-7; tentatively, D is TRBD2 (5 bases). There are 13 residues in the CDR3. The germline V and J ends were trimmed by 5 bases and 3 bases, with 11 bases remaining between them. The CDR3 DNA reads as TGTGCCAGCAGTCAGGACTGGAACTACGAGCAGTACTTC. Translated: CASSQDWNYEQYF.

The chain combines TRBV27 with TRBJ2-7; the match to TRBD1 covers 7 bases. CDR1 is MNHEY and CDR2 is SMNVEV in the germline V gene (reference sequence). CDR3 size: 14 residues. V lost 5 bases and J lost 3; bases outside the gene matches: 7. CDR3 in DNA: TGTGCCAGCAGTCCCGGGACAGCCTACTACGAGCAGTACTTC. Translating it yields CASSPGTAYYEQYF.

This clone was seen a single time. This chain joins TRBV4-1 and TRBJ1-1; possible D gene TRBD1, 6 bases. Germline V CDR1 and CDR2: MGHRA, YSYEKL. This CDR3 has 15 residues. V dropped 3 bases and J dropped 2 bases, with 13 bases sitting between them. The CDR3 DNA reads TGCGCCAGCAGCCACCGGACAGAAACCAACACTGAAGCTTTCTTT. It codes for CASSHRTETNTEAFF.

The genes are TRBV9 and TRBJ1-1; D perhaps matches TRBD1 (5 bases). Trimming stripped 6 bases from V and 0 bases from J, with 15 bases between. The CDR3 contains 15 residues. Germline V gene lookup returns CDR1 SGDLS and CDR2 YYNGEE. DNA for the CDR3: TGTGCCAGCACGGGGGGGACCGGCATGAACACTGAAGCTTTCTTT. Its protein is CASTGGTGMNTEAFF.

This chain joins TRBV10-3 and TRBJ1-1, with D tentatively TRBD1 (5 bases). This CDR3 is 14 amino acids long. Trimming pared 0 bases from V and 5 bases from J, leaving 10 bases between. The germline V gene encodes CDR1 ENHRY and CDR2 SYGVKD. Here the CDR3 reads CAISESWQGTEAFF. Here the CDR3 DNA reads TGTGCCATCAGTGAGTCGTGGCAGGGAACTGAAGCTTTCTTT.

The V gene is TRBV2, the J gene TRBJ2-1; 8 bases map to TRBD1. Per the germline V gene, CDR1 is SNHLY and CDR2 is FYNNEI. V lost 6 bases and J lost 4; bases outside the gene matches: 8. CDR3 length: 15 residues. The CDR3 region is CASSPDRGPYNEQFF. CDR3 coding DNA: TGTGCCAGCAGCCCTGACAGGGGCCCTTACAATGAGCAGTTCTTC.

The table lists this clone with a count of one. V gene TRBV3-1 (or the pseudogene TRBV3-2) combines with J gene TRBJ2-5, with 9 bases that match TRBD2. The germline V gene encodes CDR1 LGHDT and CDR2 YNNKEL (reference sequence). Unmatched junction bases numbered 3, after V lost 3 bases and J lost 4 bases. The CDR3 contains 14 residues. Here the CDR3 reads CASSQRGGRETQYF. CDR3 in DNA: TGTGCCAGCAGCCAGCGGGGGGGCCGAGAGACCCAGTACTTC.

This rearrangement joins TRBV18 to TRBJ1-3; D may be TRBD1 (6 bases). The germline CDR1 and CDR2 sequences are KGHSH and LQKENI. The CDR3 is made up of 14 amino acids. Trimming stripped 5 bases from V and 2 bases from J, with 10 bases between. The CDR3, as DNA: TGTGCCAGCTCAACAGGGCCTGCTGGAAACACCATATATTTT. It codes for CASSTGPAGNTIYF. The full variable domain, with the rest looked up from reference TRBV18 and TRBJ1-3, is NAGVMQNPRHLVRRRGQEARLRCSPMKGHSHVYWYRQLPEEGLKFMVYLQKENIIDESGMPKERFSAEFPKEGPSILRIQQVVRGDSAAYFCASSTGPAGNTIYFGEGSWLTVV.

The rearrangement uses TRBV6-5 and TRBJ1-1, with unresolved D. The ends were cut back, 3 bases at V and 1 base at J, with 15 bases in the middle. This CDR3 has 16 amino acids. Germline V gene lookup returns CDR1 MNHEY and CDR2 SVGAGI. DNA for the CDR3: TGTGCCAGCAGTTATAGGTTTCGGGAGGCGAACACTGAAGCTTTCTTT. It encodes CASSYRFREANTEAFF.

The V call is TRBV2, the J call TRBJ2-7; D ambiguous. The germline V gene has CDR1 SNHLY and CDR2 FYNNEI. The CDR3 is 15 residues long. The V gene lost 2 bases and the J gene lost 2 bases, with 13 bases spanning the gap. CDR3 DNA: TGTGCCAGCAGTGAAAGAGCCCCGCGGACCTACGAGCAGTACTTC. It specifies CASSERAPRTYEQYF.

The rearrangement joins TRBV7-9 to TRBJ2-5; 7 bases are a match to TRBD1. CDR1 and CDR2 (germline): SEHNR, FQNEAQ (reference sequence). V was pared by 1 base and J by 5 bases, with 7 bases of the junction left unmatched. This CDR3 has 15 residues. In DNA form, the CDR3 reads TGTGCCAGCAGCTTAGGACAGGGTGTGAAGGAGACCCAGTACTTC. Protein: CASSLGQGVKETQYF.

The chain has TRBV7-2 and TRBJ2-4; TRBD2 is a possible D gene (6 bases). Germline V lookup: CDR1 SGHTA, CDR2 FQGNSA. The CDR3 loop spans 18 amino acids. V lost 1 base, J lost 0 bases, and 16 bases lay in between. Here the CDR3 reads CASSLEKVGTLAKNIQYF. The CDR3 nucleotides are TGTGCCAGCAGCTTAGAAAAAGTCGGGACTCTAGCCAAAAACATTCAGTACTTC.

The rearrangement links TRBV28 to TRBJ1-2; tentatively, D is TRBD1 (6 bases). Germline CDR1 and CDR2: MDHEN and SYDVKM. The CDR3 runs to 16 residues. The V end lost 8 bases, the J end lost 4 bases, and 23 bases lay between the germline ends. This CDR3 is CASDSAGQTATYGYTF. The CDR3 nucleotides read TGTGCCAGCGATAGCGCAGGACAGACAGCAACCTATGGCTACACCTTC.

The genes are TRBV24-1 and TRBJ1-1; the match to TRBD1 covers 7 bases. J was trimmed by 7 bases and V by 4 bases; bases with no gene match: 5. The CDR3 extends over 13 amino acids. The germline V gene encodes CDR1 KGHDR and CDR2 SFDVKD. CDR3 region: CATSEHGTDEAFF. The CDR3 bases are TGTGCCACCAGTGAACATGGGACAGATGAAGCTTTCTTT.

The chain joins TRBV30 to TRBJ2-7; maybe TRBD2 (5 bases). V was shortened by 3 bases and J by 2 bases, with 17 bases between the two germline ends. The CDR3 runs to 15 residues. Germline loops: CDR1 GTSNPN, CDR2 SVGIG (reference sequence). The CDR3 DNA reads as TGTGCCTGGAGCGACCCCCCACTAGGCGCCTACGAGCAGTACTTC. Its translation is CAWSDPPLGAYEQYF.

The rearrangement joins TRBV6-5 to TRBJ2-7, with no clear D. This CDR3 contains 12 residues. The ends were cut back, 9 bases at V and 6 bases at J, with 15 bases in the middle. Germline V lookup: CDR1 MNHEY, CDR2 SVGAGI. CDR3 nucleotides: TGTGCCAGTGGTCTCCGAGAGCCCGAGCAGTACTTC. It codes for CASGLREPEQYF.